This T cell receptor beta chain was obtained from a study of blood T cell repertoires in COVID-19. Study-wide background: The cDNA or gDNA used as material had been derived from T cells, B-cell-depleted T cells, or PBMCs.

Trimming took 4 bases from V and 1 from J, leaving 14 bases between them. This CDR3 is 15 amino acids long. Germline assignment: CDR1 SGHNT and CDR2 YYREEE (reference sequence). How the authors handled the data: Reference gene primer amplification in the assay estimated nucleated cell counts. Clones were sequenced by immunoSEQ multiplex PCR, and TCRdb holds only the in-frame ones, with some missing. V, J and clone size are taken as reported in that table, and D and trimming were inferred from the DNA itself. This table holds approximately 250,000 clones, 84% found once. The chain couples TRBV5-4 to TRBJ1-1, with D perhaps TRBD1 (6 bases). This receptor was identified in a man aged 50 or older with acute or convalescent COVID-19. Sequences were obtained from peripheral blood. CDR3 sequence reads: CASSTDRLGNTEAFF. In nucleotides, the CDR3 is TGTGCCAGCAGCACGGACAGATTGGGGAACACTGAAGCTTTCTTT.